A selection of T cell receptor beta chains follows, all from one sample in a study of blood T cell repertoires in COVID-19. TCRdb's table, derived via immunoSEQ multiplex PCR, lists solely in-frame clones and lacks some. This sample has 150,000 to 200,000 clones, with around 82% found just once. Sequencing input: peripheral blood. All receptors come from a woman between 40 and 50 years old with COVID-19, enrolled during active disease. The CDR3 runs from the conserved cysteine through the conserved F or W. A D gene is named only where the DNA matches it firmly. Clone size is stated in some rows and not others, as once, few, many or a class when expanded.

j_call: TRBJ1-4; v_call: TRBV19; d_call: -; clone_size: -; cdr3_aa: CASTLRGSEKLFF; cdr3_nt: TGTGCCAGTACCTTACGGGGGAGTGAAAAACTGTTTTTT
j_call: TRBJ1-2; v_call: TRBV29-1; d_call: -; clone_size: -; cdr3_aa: CSVHSGGGAGYGYTF; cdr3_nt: TGCAGCGTACACTCGGGCGGGGGCGCGGGCTATGGCTACACCTTC
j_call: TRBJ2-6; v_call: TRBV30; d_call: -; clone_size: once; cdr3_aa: CAWTVSGANVLTF; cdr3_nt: TGTGCCTGGACGGTCTCTGGGGCCAACGTCCTGACTTTC
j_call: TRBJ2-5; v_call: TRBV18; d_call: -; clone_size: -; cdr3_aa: CASSGGGETQYF; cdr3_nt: TGTGCCAGCTCAGGGGGAGGAGAGACCCAGTACTTC
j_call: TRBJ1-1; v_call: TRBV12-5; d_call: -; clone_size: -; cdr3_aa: CASGLESGRYTEAFF; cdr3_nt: TGTGCTAGTGGTTTGGAATCAGGGAGGTACACTGAAGCTTTCTTT
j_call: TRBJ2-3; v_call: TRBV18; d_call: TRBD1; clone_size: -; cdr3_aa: CASSLRQGAVDTQYF; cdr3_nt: TGTGCCAGCTCCCTCCGGCAGGGGGCTGTAGATACGCAGTATTTT
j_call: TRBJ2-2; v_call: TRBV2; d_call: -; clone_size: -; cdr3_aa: CASRFPAGELFF; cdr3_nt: TGTGCCAGCAGGTTCCCTGCCGGGGAGCTGTTTTTT
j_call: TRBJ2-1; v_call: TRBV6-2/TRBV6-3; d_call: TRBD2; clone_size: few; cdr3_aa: CASSKAGGLVLEQFF; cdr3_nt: TGTGCCAGCAGTAAAGCGGGAGGGCTGGTTTTGGAGCAGTTCTTC
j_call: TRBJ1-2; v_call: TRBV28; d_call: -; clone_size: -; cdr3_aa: CASSFPYYGYTF; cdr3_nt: TGTGCCAGCAGTTTTCCTTACTATGGCTACACCTTC
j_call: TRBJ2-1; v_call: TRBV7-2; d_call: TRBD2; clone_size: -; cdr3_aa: CASSLAGLDEQFF; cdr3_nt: TGTGCCAGCAGCTTAGCGGGACTAGACGAGCAGTTCTTC
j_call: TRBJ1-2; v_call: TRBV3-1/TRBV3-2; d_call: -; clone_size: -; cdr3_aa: CASSREGRPNYGYTF; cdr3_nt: TGTGCCAGCAGCCGGGAGGGTAGACCCAACTATGGCTACACCTTC
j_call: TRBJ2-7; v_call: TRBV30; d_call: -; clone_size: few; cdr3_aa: CAGARGYEQYF; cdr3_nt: TGTGCCGGGGCTCGGGGCTACGAGCAGTACTTC
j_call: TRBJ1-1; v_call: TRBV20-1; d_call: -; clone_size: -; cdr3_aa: CSARESGKAFF; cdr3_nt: TGCAGTGCTAGAGAATCAGGGAAAGCTTTCTTT
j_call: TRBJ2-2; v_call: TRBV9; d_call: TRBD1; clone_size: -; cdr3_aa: CASSTTGGTGELFF; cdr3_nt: TGTGCCAGCAGCACGACAGGGGGCACCGGGGAGCTGTTTTTT
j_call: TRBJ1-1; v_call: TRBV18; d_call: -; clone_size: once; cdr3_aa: CASSVGGNTEAFF; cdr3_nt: TGTGCCAGCTCAGTGGGGGGGAACACTGAAGCTTTCTTT
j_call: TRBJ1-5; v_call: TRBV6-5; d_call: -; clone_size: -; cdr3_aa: CASSYSGGSNQPQHF; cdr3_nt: TGTGCCAGCAGTTATTCGGGTGGGAGCAATCAGCCCCAGCATTTT
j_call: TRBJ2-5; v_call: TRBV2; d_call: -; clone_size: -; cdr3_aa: CASNRDLGRQETQYF; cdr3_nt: TGTGCCAGCAACAGGGACCTTGGACGCCAAGAGACCCAGTACTTC
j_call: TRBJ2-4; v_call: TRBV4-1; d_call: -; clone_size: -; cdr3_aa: CASSLGPADIQYF; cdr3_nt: TGCGCCAGCAGCTTGGGGCCTGCGGACATTCAGTACTTC
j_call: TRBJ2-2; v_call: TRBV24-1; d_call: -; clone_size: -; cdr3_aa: CATSDDRAAFREGRTGELFF; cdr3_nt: TGTGCCACCAGTGACGACAGGGCTGCGTTTCGGGAGGGCCGGACCGGGGAGCTGTTTTTT
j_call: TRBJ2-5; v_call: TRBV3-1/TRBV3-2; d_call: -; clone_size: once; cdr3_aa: CASSQWSEGKETQYF; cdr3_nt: TGTGCCAGCAGCCAATGGTCCGAGGGAAAAGAGACCCAGTACTTC
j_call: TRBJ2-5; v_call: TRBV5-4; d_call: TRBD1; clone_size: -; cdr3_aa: CASSSPTGWPQETQYF; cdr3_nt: TGTGCCAGCAGCTCCCCGACAGGGTGGCCGCAGGAGACCCAGTACTTC
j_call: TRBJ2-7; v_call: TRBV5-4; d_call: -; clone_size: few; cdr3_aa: CASSPLGGGVSYEQYF; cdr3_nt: TGTGCCAGCAGCCCTTTAGGGGGAGGGGTATCCTACGAGCAGTACTTC
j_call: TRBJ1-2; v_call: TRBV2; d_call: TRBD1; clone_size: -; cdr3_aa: CANQDRGRGDYGYTF; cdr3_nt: TGTGCCAACCAGGACAGGGGGAGAGGGGACTATGGCTACACCTTC
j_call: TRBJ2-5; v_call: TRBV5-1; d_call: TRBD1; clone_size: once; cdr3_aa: CASSLGTGGVGETQYF; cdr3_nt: TGCGCCAGCAGCTTGGGGACAGGGGGAGTAGGAGAGACCCAGTACTTC
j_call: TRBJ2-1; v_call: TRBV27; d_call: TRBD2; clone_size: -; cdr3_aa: CASSLLGGRDNEQFF; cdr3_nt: TGTGCCAGCAGTTTATTGGGCGGGAGGGACAATGAGCAGTTCTTC
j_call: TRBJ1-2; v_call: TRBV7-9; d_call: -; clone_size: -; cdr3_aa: CASSLSVSYGYTF; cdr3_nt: TGTGCCAGCAGCCTAAGCGTGAGCTATGGCTACACCTTC
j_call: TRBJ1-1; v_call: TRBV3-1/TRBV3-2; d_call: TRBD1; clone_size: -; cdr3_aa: CASSQEDRGLSNTEAFF; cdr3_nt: TGTGCCAGCAGCCAAGAGGACAGGGGACTATCTAACACTGAAGCTTTCTTT
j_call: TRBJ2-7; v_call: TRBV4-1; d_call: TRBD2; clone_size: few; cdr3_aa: CASTLAGGRFYEQYF; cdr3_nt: TGCGCCAGCACACTAGCGGGAGGGAGGTTCTACGAGCAGTACTTC
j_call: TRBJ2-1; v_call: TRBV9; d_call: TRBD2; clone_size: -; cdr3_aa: CASSASGLAGVPAYNEQFF; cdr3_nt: TGTGCCAGCAGCGCGTCGGGACTAGCGGGAGTCCCCGCCTACAATGAGCAGTTCTTC
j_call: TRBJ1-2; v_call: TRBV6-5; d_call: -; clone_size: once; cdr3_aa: CASRLEDSYGYTF; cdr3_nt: TGTGCCAGCAGGTTGGAAGACAGCTATGGCTACACCTTC
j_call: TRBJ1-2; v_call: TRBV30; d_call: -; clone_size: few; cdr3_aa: CAWTREINYGYTF; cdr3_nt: TGTGCCTGGACCCGGGAAATTAACTATGGCTACACCTTC
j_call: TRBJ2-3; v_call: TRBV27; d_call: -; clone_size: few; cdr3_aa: CASSFGDTQYF; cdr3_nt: TGTGCCAGCAGTTTTGGCGATACGCAGTATTTT
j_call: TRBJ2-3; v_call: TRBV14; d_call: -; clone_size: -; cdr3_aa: CASSLGASDTQYF; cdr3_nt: TGTGCCAGCAGCCTAGGGGCTTCAGATACGCAGTATTTT
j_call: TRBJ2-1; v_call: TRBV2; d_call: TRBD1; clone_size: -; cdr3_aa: CASRAGQVVKQFF; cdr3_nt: TGTGCCAGCAGGGCCGGACAGGTAGTGAAGCAGTTCTTC
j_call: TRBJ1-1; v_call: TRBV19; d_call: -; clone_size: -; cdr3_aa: CASARGYLTEAFF; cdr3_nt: TGTGCCAGTGCGCGGGGGTATTTGACTGAAGCTTTCTTT
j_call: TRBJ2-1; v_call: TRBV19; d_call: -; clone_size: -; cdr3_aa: CASSTGQNNEQFF; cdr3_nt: TGTGCCAGTAGTACAGGACAGAACAATGAGCAGTTCTTC
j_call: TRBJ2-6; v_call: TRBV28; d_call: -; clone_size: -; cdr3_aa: CASSLLGGAGANVLTF; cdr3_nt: TGTGCCAGCAGTTTATTGGGGGGAGCTGGGGCCAACGTCCTGACTTTC
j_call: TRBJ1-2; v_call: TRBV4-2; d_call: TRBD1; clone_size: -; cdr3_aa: CASSQVQGDGYTF; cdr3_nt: TGTGCCAGCAGCCAAGTGCAGGGGGATGGCTACACCTTC
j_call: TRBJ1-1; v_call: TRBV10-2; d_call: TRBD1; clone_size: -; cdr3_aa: CASLKGQGNTEAFF; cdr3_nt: TGCGCCAGCCTAAAGGGACAGGGTAACACTGAAGCTTTCTTT
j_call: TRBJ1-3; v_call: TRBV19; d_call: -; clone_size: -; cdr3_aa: CASKESGNTIYF; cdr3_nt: TGTGCCAGTAAAGAGTCCGGAAACACCATATATTTT
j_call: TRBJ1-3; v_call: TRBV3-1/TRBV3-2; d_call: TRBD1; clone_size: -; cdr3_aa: CASSQAQGANTIYF; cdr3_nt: TGTGCCAGCAGCCAAGCTCAGGGGGCGAACACCATATATTTT
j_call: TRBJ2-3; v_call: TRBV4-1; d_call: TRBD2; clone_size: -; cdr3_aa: CASSQVPSGGATDTQYF; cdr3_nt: TGCGCCAGCAGCCAAGTTCCTAGCGGGGGTGCCACAGATACGCAGTATTTT
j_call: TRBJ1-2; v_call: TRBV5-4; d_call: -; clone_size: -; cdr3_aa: CASSLDFRGSYGYTF; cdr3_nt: TGTGCCAGCAGCTTAGATTTTAGGGGGAGCTATGGCTACACCTTC
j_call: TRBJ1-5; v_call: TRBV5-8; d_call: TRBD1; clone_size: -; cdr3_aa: CASSETGDSNQPQHF; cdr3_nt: TGTGCCAGCAGCGAGACAGGGGATAGCAATCAGCCCCAGCATTTT
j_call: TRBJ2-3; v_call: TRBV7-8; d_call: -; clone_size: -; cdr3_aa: CASSLRNSRTDTQYF; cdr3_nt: TGTGCCAGCAGCTTAAGGAACAGTCGCACAGATACGCAGTATTTT
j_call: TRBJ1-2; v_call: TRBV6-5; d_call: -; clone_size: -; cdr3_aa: CASSYGPYGYTF; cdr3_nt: TGTGCCAGCAGTTACGGCCCCTATGGCTACACCTTC
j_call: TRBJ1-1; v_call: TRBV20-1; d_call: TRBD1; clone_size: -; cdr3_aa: CSAYRGEAFF; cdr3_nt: TGCAGTGCCTACAGGGGTGAAGCTTTCTTT
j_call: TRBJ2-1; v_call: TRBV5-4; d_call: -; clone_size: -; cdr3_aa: CASRRGGDSYNEQFF; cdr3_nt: TGTGCCAGCCGTCGAGGAGGGGATTCCTACAATGAGCAGTTCTTC
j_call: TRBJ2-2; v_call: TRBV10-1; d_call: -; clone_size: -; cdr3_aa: CASSEHGELFF; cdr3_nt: TGCGCCAGCAGTGAGCACGGGGAGCTGTTTTTT
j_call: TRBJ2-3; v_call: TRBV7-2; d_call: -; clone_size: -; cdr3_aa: CASSSQGLNGDTQYF; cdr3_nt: TGTGCCAGCAGCTCACAGGGCCTTAATGGGGATACGCAGTATTTT
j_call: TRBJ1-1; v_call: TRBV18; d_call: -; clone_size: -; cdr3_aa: CASSPPDFEAFF; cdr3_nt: TGTGCCAGCTCACCACCCGACTTTGAAGCTTTCTTT
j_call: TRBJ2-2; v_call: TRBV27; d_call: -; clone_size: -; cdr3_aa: CASSLKSGTGELFF; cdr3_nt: TGTGCCAGCAGTTTAAAGTCAGGCACCGGGGAGCTGTTTTTT
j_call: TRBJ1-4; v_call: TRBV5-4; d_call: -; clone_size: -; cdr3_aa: CASSLGPGEYNEKLFF; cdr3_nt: TGTGCCAGCAGCTTGGGCCCCGGAGAATACAATGAAAAACTGTTTTTT
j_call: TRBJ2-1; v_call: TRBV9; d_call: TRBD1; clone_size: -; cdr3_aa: CASSPGQDSYNEQFF; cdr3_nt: TGTGCCAGCAGCCCGGGACAGGACTCCTACAATGAGCAGTTCTTC